A selection of T cell receptor beta chains follows, all from one sample in a study of shared clonotypes between healthy human individuals. Clones were sequenced by immunoSEQ multiplex PCR, and TCRdb holds only the in-frame ones, with some missing. The profile shows more than 550,000 clones, 90% of them singletons. The sample consisted of memory CD8+ T cells from PBMCs. The receptor source for this set is a man between 18 and 29 years old in good health. Some clones in this sample may be carry-over from other donors' samples. Both conserved end residues are part of each CDR3. Each record gives: clone size, J gene, V gene, D gene, CDR3 DNA, CDR3 protein. D genes are given only for firm matches. Size tells how often a clone was seen (once, few, many) or the class of an expanded clone, and some rows leave it out.

clone size: .
J gene: TRBJ2-1
V gene: TRBV9
D gene: .
CDR3 DNA: TGTGCCAGCAGCGTAACCCTAGTCCCTTGGGATGAGCAGTTCTTC
CDR3 protein: CASSVTLVPWDEQFF

clone size: few
J gene: TRBJ2-7
V gene: TRBV4-1
D gene: .
CDR3 DNA: TGCGCCAGCAGCCCAACTCTCTCCTACGAGCAGTACTTC
CDR3 protein: CASSPTLSYEQYF

clone size: .
J gene: TRBJ2-1
V gene: TRBV2
D gene: TRBD2
CDR3 DNA: TGTGCCAGCGGGGCTAGCGGGAGCGCATACAATGAGCAGTTCTTC
CDR3 protein: CASGASGSAYNEQFF

clone size: once
J gene: TRBJ2-7
V gene: TRBV9
D gene: .
CDR3 DNA: TGTGCCAGCAGCGCCTCAACCGGGACACCGTCCTACGAGCAGTACTTC
CDR3 protein: CASSASTGTPSYEQYF

clone size: .
J gene: TRBJ2-7
V gene: TRBV19
D gene: .
CDR3 DNA: TGTGCCAGTAGTGAATTGGGGACGGCCTCCTACGAGCAGTACTTC
CDR3 protein: CASSELGTASYEQYF

clone size: .
J gene: TRBJ2-3
V gene: TRBV7-3
D gene: .
CDR3 DNA: TGTGCCAGCAGCTTAACAACCGCAGATACGCAGTATTTT
CDR3 protein: CASSLTTADTQYF

clone size: .
J gene: TRBJ2-7
V gene: TRBV4-2
D gene: .
CDR3 DNA: TGTGCCAGCAGCCAAGGAAACTGGGGCGAATACGAGCAGTACTTC
CDR3 protein: CASSQGNWGEYEQYF

clone size: .
J gene: TRBJ2-7
V gene: TRBV9
D gene: TRBD1
CDR3 DNA: TGTGCCAGCAGCGTATCCGGGACAGGGAACTACGAGCAGTACTTC
CDR3 protein: CASSVSGTGNYEQYF

clone size: .
J gene: TRBJ2-7
V gene: TRBV2
D gene: TRBD2
CDR3 DNA: TGTGCCAGCAGTAGAAGAGCGGGGGTCTCCTACGAGCAGTACTTC
CDR3 protein: CASSRRAGVSYEQYF

clone size: .
J gene: TRBJ2-1
V gene: TRBV19
D gene: .
CDR3 DNA: TGTGCCAGTAGTCGCGTACCGATGGCGGAATACTTTGATGAGCAGTTCTTC
CDR3 protein: CASSRVPMAEYFDEQFF

clone size: once
J gene: TRBJ2-2
V gene: TRBV7-9
D gene: TRBD1
CDR3 DNA: TGTGCCAGCAGCTCTCGACAGGGGGCAGTCTGGCGGGAGCTGTTTTTT
CDR3 protein: CASSSRQGAVWRELFF

clone size: .
J gene: TRBJ1-6
V gene: TRBV29-1
D gene: .
CDR3 DNA: TGCAGCCCCCCCCGGGGATATTCACCCCTCCACTTT
CDR3 protein: CSPPRGYSPLHF

clone size: .
J gene: TRBJ1-2
V gene: TRBV7-9
D gene: .
CDR3 DNA: TGTGCCAGCACTGCTCCCCCAACCAACTATGGCTACACCTTC
CDR3 protein: CASTAPPTNYGYTF

clone size: .
J gene: TRBJ2-1
V gene: TRBV14
D gene: TRBD1
CDR3 DNA: TGTGCCAGCAGCCAACTCCCGGGACAGGGTGACAATGAGCAGTTCTTC
CDR3 protein: CASSQLPGQGDNEQFF

clone size: .
J gene: TRBJ2-7
V gene: TRBV13
D gene: .
CDR3 DNA: TGTGCCAGCAGCCAGAACAATTACGAGCAGTACTTC
CDR3 protein: CASSQNNYEQYF

clone size: .
J gene: TRBJ2-1
V gene: TRBV27
D gene: TRBD2
CDR3 DNA: TGTGCCAGCAGTTTGAGACTAGCGGGAGGCCCCGACAATGAGCAGTTCTTC
CDR3 protein: CASSLRLAGGPDNEQFF

clone size: .
J gene: TRBJ1-4
V gene: TRBV5-5
D gene: .
CDR3 DNA: TGTGCCAGCAGCTCCGGGACGCAAGAAAAACTGTTTTTT
CDR3 protein: CASSSGTQEKLFF

clone size: .
J gene: TRBJ2-1
V gene: TRBV5-1
D gene: TRBD2
CDR3 DNA: TGCGCCAGCAGAACAGCGGGAGGGCCGAGGTTATCGGCCTACAATGAGCAGTTCTTC
CDR3 protein: CASRTAGGPRLSAYNEQFF

clone size: once
J gene: TRBJ1-2
V gene: TRBV5-1
D gene: .
CDR3 DNA: TGCGCCAGCAGCTTGGAAGCAGACCACTATGGCTACACCTTC
CDR3 protein: CASSLEADHYGYTF

clone size: .
J gene: TRBJ1-2
V gene: TRBV5-6
D gene: .
CDR3 DNA: TGTGCCAGCACCTGGTTGCGGGACAAGCGACCAGGCTACACCTTC
CDR3 protein: CASTWLRDKRPGYTF

clone size: .
J gene: TRBJ2-7
V gene: TRBV27
D gene: .
CDR3 DNA: TGTGCCAGCAGTGTATCGAGGGGGTTTAGGGCCTACGAGCAGTACTTC
CDR3 protein: CASSVSRGFRAYEQYF

clone size: .
J gene: TRBJ2-7
V gene: TRBV5-1
D gene: TRBD1
CDR3 DNA: TGCGCCAGCAGCTTGGCCGGGACAGGGTTCTACGAGCAGTACTTC
CDR3 protein: CASSLAGTGFYEQYF

clone size: .
J gene: TRBJ2-7
V gene: TRBV6-1
D gene: .
CDR3 DNA: TGTGCCAGCAGTCGGGGGACGACGAGCTCCTACGAGCAGTACTTC
CDR3 protein: CASSRGTTSSYEQYF

clone size: .
J gene: TRBJ2-7
V gene: TRBV10-3
D gene: .
CDR3 DNA: TGTGCCATCAGCGTAAGGGACGTCCGCTCCTACGAGCAGTACTTC
CDR3 protein: CAISVRDVRSYEQYF

clone size: .
J gene: TRBJ2-5
V gene: TRBV29-1
D gene: .
CDR3 DNA: TGCAGCGTTTCCTTGGAGACCCAGTACTTC
CDR3 protein: CSVSLETQYF

clone size: .
J gene: TRBJ2-7
V gene: TRBV28
D gene: .
CDR3 DNA: TGTGCCAGCAGTTTAGGGGGAGGCTACGAGCAGTACTTC
CDR3 protein: CASSLGGGYEQYF

clone size: .
J gene: TRBJ2-2
V gene: TRBV5-6
D gene: TRBD2
CDR3 DNA: TGTGCCAGCAGACTCGGACTAGCGGGTTCCACCGGGGAGCTGTTTTTT
CDR3 protein: CASRLGLAGSTGELFF

clone size: .
J gene: TRBJ2-7
V gene: TRBV7-9
D gene: .
CDR3 DNA: TGTGCCAGCAGCTTCTACACCTACGAGCAGTACTTC
CDR3 protein: CASSFYTYEQYF

clone size: .
J gene: TRBJ2-3
V gene: TRBV11-2
D gene: .
CDR3 DNA: TGTGCCAGCAGCTTAGCGAATCGTCTCACAGATACGCAGTATTTT
CDR3 protein: CASSLANRLTDTQYF

clone size: .
J gene: TRBJ2-3
V gene: TRBV29-1
D gene: TRBD1
CDR3 DNA: TGCAGCGTTGAAGGGGGACAGGGGGCGGCAGATACGCAGTATTTT
CDR3 protein: CSVEGGQGAADTQYF

clone size: .
J gene: TRBJ2-3
V gene: TRBV27
D gene: .
CDR3 DNA: TGTGCCAGCAGTTTTCGCAGCACAGATACGCAGTATTTT
CDR3 protein: CASSFRSTDTQYF

clone size: .
J gene: TRBJ2-7
V gene: TRBV28
D gene: .
CDR3 DNA: TGTGCCAGCAGTTTCTTGGCGGCGAGCGGTTACGAGCAGTACTTC
CDR3 protein: CASSFLAASGYEQYF

clone size: .
J gene: TRBJ2-7
V gene: TRBV27
D gene: .
CDR3 DNA: TGTGCCAGCAGTTTAAGGCACAACTACGAGCAGTACTTC
CDR3 protein: CASSLRHNYEQYF

clone size: .
J gene: TRBJ1-1
V gene: TRBV6-5
D gene: .
CDR3 DNA: TGTGCCAGCAGTTACTCGGGGTGGAGCGCTGAAGCTTTCTTT
CDR3 protein: CASSYSGWSAEAFF

clone size: once
J gene: TRBJ2-2
V gene: TRBV19
D gene: .
CDR3 DNA: TGTGCCAGTACTCTCGGGGCCCCCGGGGAGCTGTTTTTT
CDR3 protein: CASTLGAPGELFF

clone size: .
J gene: TRBJ2-1
V gene: TRBV27
D gene: TRBD1
CDR3 DNA: TGTGCCAGCAGTTTGGACAGGGAGAATGAGCAGTTCTTC
CDR3 protein: CASSLDRENEQFF

clone size: .
J gene: TRBJ1-2
V gene: TRBV27
D gene: .
CDR3 DNA: TGTGCCAGCAGTTCCTCCCCAAGGGTAGAGGGCTACACCTTC
CDR3 protein: CASSSSPRVEGYTF

clone size: few
J gene: TRBJ1-1
V gene: TRBV29-1
D gene: .
CDR3 DNA: TGCAGTGGCCGAGGGACGAACACTGAAGCTTTCTTT
CDR3 protein: CSGRGTNTEAFF

clone size: .
J gene: TRBJ2-1
V gene: TRBV7-9
D gene: TRBD2
CDR3 DNA: TGTGCCAGCAGCCCGAGGACTAGCGGGAGGGCAAGGGAGCAGTTCTTC
CDR3 protein: CASSPRTSGRAREQFF

clone size: .
J gene: TRBJ1-2
V gene: TRBV7-7
D gene: .
CDR3 DNA: TGTGCCAGCAGCCCAGTTGTGGGAGCTAACTATGGCTACACCTTC
CDR3 protein: CASSPVVGANYGYTF